Listed below are T cell receptor beta chains from one sample, sequenced in a study of blood T cell repertoires in COVID-19. TCRdb's table, derived via immunoSEQ multiplex PCR, lists solely in-frame clones and lacks some. The sample has 150,000 to 200,000 clones; about four fifths are singletons. Material for sequencing was PBMCs or T cells enriched from blood (not recorded which). All receptors derive from a woman aged 45-65 years in a cohort exposed to, infected with or recovered from COVID-19 (not recorded which). Both conserved end residues are part of each CDR3. The order of the fields is J gene, V gene, CDR3 protein.

>TRBJ2-7|TRBV7-9
CASSATGTSAYEQYF
>TRBJ2-7|TRBV7-3
CASSPTEVAGREQYF
>TRBJ1-2|TRBV7-2
CASSFQTGNGYTF
>TRBJ2-7|TRBV30
CAAGRGIHYEQYF
>TRBJ1-3|TRBV21-1
CASSKAIGTGVDTIYF
>TRBJ2-7|TRBV6-5
CASSPGQGAYEQYF
>TRBJ2-2|TRBV5-4
CASRPPGQATGELFF
>TRBJ2-7|TRBV5-5
CASSFSGTGGEQYF
>TRBJ2-5|TRBV28
CASSETTAGRQETQYF
>TRBJ2-1|TRBV24-1
CATSDHRTGGYNEQFF
>TRBJ2-3|TRBV10-3
CAIRTSKDTQYF
>TRBJ1-2|TRBV28
CATGTGYGYTF
>TRBJ2-2|TRBV5-5
CASSWTGENPGELFF
>TRBJ2-7|TRBV11-2
CASSLDGWGSPSYEQYF
>TRBJ2-1|TRBV4-3
CASSQDYRGGHNEQFF
>TRBJ1-1|TRBV29-1
CSVLQLSRETEAFF
>TRBJ2-5|TRBV5-1
CASSTTGSETQYF
>TRBJ2-3|TRBV28
CASSLGPRTGGWDDF
>TRBJ2-5|TRBV18
CASSPGQGMETQYF
>TRBJ2-1|TRBV27
CASSTSGMVDEQFF
>TRBJ2-3|TRBV4-2
CASSPIGAGGTDTQYF
>TRBJ1-2|TRBV6-5
CASRQGNYGYTF
>TRBJ1-4|TRBV28
CASSLSRGNEKLFF
>TRBJ1-1|TRBV5-1
CASMLEPNTEAFF
>TRBJ1-1|TRBV6-2/TRBV6-3
CASSYHRDRTEAFF
>TRBJ2-3|TRBV7-2
CASSLAGTQYF
>TRBJ1-2|TRBV9
CASSVEGTGRYGYTF
>TRBJ1-3|TRBV5-5
CASSLNIGGKGPGNTIYF
>TRBJ2-1|TRBV7-7
CASSLLASANEQFF
>TRBJ2-3|TRBV19
CASSIRQSGPDTQYF
>TRBJ1-5|TRBV27
CASSPEAPNQPQHF
>TRBJ1-4|TRBV19
CASSTRQDNEKLFF
>TRBJ2-1|TRBV4-2
CASSQDRTGHNEQFF
>TRBJ2-6|TRBV28
CASSLSNRARGISGANVLTF
>TRBJ2-3|TRBV13
CASSLQRITDTQYF
>TRBJ2-1|TRBV3-1/TRBV3-2
CASSQGSLVYNEQFF
>TRBJ2-7|TRBV6-2/TRBV6-3
CASSLASGHKRTGQYF
>TRBJ2-2|TRBV6-5
CASSQTGELFF
>TRBJ1-5|TRBV5-5
CASSITGEPDQPQHF